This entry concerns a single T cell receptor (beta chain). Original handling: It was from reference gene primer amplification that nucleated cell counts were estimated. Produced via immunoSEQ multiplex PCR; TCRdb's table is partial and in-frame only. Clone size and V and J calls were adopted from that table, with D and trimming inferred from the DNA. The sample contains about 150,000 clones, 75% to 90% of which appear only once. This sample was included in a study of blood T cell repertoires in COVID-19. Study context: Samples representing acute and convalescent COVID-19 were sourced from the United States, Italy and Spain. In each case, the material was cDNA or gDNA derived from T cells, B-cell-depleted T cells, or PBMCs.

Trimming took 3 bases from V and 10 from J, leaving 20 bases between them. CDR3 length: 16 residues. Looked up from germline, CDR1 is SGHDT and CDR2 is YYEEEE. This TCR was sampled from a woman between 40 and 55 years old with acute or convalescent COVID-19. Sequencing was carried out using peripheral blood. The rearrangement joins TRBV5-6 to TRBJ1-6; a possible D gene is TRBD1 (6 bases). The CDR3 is CASSSMGQGYRSPLHF. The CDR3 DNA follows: TGTGCCAGCAGCTCGATGGGTCAGGGGTATCGCTCACCCCTCCACTTT. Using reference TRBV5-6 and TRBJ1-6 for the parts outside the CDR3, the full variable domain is DAGVTQSPTHLIKTRGQQVTLRCSPKSGHDTVSWYQQALGQGPQFIFQYYEEEERQRGNFPDRFSGHQFPNYSSELNVNALLLGDSALYLCASSSMGQGYRSPLHFGNGTRLTVT.